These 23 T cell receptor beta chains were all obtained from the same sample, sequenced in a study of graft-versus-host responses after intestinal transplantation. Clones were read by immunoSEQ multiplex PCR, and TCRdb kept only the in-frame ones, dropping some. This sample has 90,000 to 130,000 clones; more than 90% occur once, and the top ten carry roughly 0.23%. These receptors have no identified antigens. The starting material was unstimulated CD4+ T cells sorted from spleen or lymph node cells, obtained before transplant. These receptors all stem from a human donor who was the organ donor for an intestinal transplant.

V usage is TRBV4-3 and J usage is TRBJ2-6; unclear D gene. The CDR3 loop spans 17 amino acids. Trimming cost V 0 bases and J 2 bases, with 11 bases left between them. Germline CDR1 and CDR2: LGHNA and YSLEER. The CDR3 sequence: CASSQETGWAGANVLTF. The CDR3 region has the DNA TGCGCCAGCAGCCAAGAAACGGGTTGGGCTGGGGCCAACGTCCTGACTTTC.

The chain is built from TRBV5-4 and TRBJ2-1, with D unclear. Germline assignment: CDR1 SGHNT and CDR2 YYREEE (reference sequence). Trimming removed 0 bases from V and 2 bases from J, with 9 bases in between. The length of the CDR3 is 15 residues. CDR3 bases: TGTGCCAGCAGCTTGGCGCAGGCTCCCTACAATGAGCAGTTCTTC. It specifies CASSLAQAPYNEQFF.

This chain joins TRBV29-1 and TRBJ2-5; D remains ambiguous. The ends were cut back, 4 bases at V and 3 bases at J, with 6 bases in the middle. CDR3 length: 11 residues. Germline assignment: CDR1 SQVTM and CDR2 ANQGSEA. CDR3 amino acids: CSVVPKETQYF. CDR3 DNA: TGCAGCGTTGTCCCCAAAGAGACCCAGTACTTC. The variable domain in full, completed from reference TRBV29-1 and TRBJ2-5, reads SAVISQKPSRDICQRGTSLTIQCQVDSQVTMMFWYRQQPGQSLTLIATANQGSEATYESGFVIDKFPISRPNLTFSTLTVSNMSPEDSSIYLCSVVPKETQYFGPGTRLLVL.

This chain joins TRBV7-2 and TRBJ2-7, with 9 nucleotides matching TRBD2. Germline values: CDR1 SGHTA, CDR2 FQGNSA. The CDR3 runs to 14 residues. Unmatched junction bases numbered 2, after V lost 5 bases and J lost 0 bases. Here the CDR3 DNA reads TGTGCCAGCAGCCGTAGCGGGGGCTCCTACGAGCAGTACTTC. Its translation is CASSRSGGSYEQYF. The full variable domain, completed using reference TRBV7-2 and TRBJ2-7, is GAGVSQSPSNKVTEKGKDVELRCDPISGHTALYWYRQSLGQGLEFLIYFQGNSAPDKSGLPSDRFSAERTGGSVSTLTIQRTQQEDSAVYLCASSRSGGSYEQYFGPGTRLTVT.

The CDR3 loop is CSVVDRGDTEAFF. The CDR3 DNA is TGCAGCGTAGTAGACAGGGGGGACACTGAAGCTTTCTTT. This chain connects TRBV29-1 to TRBJ1-1; TRBD1 aligns across 9 bases. V shed 6 bases, J shed 3 bases, and the junction held 5 bases outside the gene matches. The CDR3 totals 13 residues. The germline V gene encodes CDR1 SQVTM and CDR2 ANQGSEA.

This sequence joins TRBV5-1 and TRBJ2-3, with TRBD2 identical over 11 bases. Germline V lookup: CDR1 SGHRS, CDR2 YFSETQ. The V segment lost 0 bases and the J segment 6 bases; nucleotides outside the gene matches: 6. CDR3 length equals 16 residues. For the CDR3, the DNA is TGCGCCAGCAGCTTGGGCGGGACTAGCGGAGGCGATACGCAGTATTTT. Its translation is CASSLGGTSGGDTQYF.

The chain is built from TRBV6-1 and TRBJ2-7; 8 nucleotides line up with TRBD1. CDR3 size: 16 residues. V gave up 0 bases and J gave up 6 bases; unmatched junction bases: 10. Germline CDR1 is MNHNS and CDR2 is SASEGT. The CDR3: CASSEAIGQGSSEQYF. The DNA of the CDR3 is TGTGCCAGCAGTGAAGCGATAGGACAGGGCTCCAGCGAGCAGTACTTC.

The CDR3 loop is CASSSRTAHQPQHF. The DNA of the CDR3 is TGTGCCAGCAGTTCTCGGACAGCCCATCAGCCCCAGCATTTT. J is TRBJ1-5 and V is TRBV6-5; a possible D gene is TRBD1 (6 bases). V dropped 4 bases and J dropped 5 bases, with 12 bases sitting between them. The CDR3 has 14 amino acids. CDR1 and CDR2 (germline): MNHEY, SVGAGI.

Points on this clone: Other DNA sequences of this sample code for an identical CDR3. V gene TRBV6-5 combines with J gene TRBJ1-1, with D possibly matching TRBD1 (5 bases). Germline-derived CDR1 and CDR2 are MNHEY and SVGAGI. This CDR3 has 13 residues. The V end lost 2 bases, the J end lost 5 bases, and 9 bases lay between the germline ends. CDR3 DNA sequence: TGTGCCAGCAGTTACAGGGGCGGGACTGAAGCTTTCTTT. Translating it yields CASSYRGGTEAFF.

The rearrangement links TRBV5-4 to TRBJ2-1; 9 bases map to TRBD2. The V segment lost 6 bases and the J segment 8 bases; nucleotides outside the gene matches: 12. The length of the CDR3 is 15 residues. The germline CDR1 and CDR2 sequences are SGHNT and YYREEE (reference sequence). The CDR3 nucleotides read TGTGCCAGCACCATTGGGACTAGCAGGTTCGATGAGCAGTTCTTC. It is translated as CASTIGTSRFDEQFF. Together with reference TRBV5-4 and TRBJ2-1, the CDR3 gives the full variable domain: ETGVTQSPTHLIKTRGQQVTLRCSSQSGHNTVSWYQQALGQGPQFIFQYYREEENGRGNFPPRFSGLQFPNYSSELNVNALELDDSALYLCASTIGTSRFDEQFFGPGTRLTVL.

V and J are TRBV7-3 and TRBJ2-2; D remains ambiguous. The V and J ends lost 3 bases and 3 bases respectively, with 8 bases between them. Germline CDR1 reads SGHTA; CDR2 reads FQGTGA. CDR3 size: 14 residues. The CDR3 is CASSFGPHTGELFF. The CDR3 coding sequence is TGTGCCAGCAGCTTCGGACCGCACACCGGGGAGCTGTTTTTT.

CDR3 sequence reads: CASRRWGAGANVLTF. As DNA, the CDR3 is TGCGCCAGCAGAAGGTGGGGTGCTGGGGCCAACGTCCTGACTTTC. The chain joins TRBV5-1 to TRBJ2-6; D ambiguous. The ends were cut back, 5 bases at V and 2 bases at J, with 11 bases in the middle. From germline, CDR1 is SGHRS and CDR2 YFSETQ. The CDR3 sequence is 15 residues long.

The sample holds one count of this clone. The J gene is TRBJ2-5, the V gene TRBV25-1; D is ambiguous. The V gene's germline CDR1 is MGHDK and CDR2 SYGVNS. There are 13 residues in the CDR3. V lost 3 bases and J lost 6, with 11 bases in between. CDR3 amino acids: CASSEGGVKTQYF. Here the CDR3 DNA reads TGTGCCAGCAGTGAGGGTGGGGTGAAGACCCAGTACTTC. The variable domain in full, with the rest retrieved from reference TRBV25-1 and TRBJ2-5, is EADIYQTPRYLVIGTGKKITLECSQTMGHDKMYWYQQDPGMELHLIHYSYGVNSTEKGDLSSESTVSRIRTEHFPLTLESARPSHTSQYLCASSEGGVKTQYFGPGTRLLVL.

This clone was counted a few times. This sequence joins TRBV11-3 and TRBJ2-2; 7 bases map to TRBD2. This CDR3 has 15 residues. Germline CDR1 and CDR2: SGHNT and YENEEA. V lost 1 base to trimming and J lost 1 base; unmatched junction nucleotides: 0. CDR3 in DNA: TGTGCCAGCAGCTTAGCGGGAGGGAACACCGGGGAGCTGTTTTTT. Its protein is CASSLAGGNTGELFF.

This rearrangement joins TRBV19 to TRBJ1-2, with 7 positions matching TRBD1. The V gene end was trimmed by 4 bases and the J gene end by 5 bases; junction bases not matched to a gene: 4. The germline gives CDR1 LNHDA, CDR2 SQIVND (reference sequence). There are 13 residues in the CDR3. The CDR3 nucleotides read TGTGCCAGTAGTACGGGACAGTGGTATGGCTACACCTTC. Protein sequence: CASSTGQWYGYTF.

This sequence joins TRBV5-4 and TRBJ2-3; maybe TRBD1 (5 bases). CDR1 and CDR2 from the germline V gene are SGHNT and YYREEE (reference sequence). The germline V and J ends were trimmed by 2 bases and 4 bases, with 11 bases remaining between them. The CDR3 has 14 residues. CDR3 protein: CASSFKGAADTQYF. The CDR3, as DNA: TGTGCCAGCAGCTTTAAAGGGGCGGCAGATACGCAGTATTTT.

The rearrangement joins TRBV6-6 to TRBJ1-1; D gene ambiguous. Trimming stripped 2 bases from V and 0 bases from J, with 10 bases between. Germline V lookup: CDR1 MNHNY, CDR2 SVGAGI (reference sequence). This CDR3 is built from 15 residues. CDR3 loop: CASSYAAGVNTEAFF. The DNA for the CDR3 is TGTGCCAGCAGTTACGCGGCAGGAGTGAACACTGAAGCTTTCTTT.

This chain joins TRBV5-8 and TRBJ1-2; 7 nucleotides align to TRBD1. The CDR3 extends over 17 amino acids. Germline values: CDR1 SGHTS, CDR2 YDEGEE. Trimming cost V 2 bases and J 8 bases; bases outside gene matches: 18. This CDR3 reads CASSFRFRTGDKRGYTF. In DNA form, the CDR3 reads TGTGCCAGCAGCTTCCGATTCAGGACAGGCGACAAAAGGGGCTACACCTTC.

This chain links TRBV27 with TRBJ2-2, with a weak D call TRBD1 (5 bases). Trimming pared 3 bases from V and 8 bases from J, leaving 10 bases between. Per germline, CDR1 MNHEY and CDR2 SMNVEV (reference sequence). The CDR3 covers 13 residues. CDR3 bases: TGTGCCAGCAGTTTTCCAGGGAAAGGGGAGCTGTTTTTT. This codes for CASSFPGKGELFF.

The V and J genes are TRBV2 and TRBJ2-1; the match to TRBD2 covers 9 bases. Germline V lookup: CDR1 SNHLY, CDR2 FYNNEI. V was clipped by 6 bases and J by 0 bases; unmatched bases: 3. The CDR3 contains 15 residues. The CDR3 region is CASRKREDSYNEQFF. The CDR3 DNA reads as TGTGCCAGCAGGAAGCGGGAGGACTCCTACAATGAGCAGTTCTTC.

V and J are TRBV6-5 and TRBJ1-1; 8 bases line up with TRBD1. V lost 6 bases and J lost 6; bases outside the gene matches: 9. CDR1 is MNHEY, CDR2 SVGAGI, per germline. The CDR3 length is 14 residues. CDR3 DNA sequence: TGTGCCAGCAGCATCGACAGGGGAGTCGCTGAAGCTTTCTTT. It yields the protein CASSIDRGVAEAFF.

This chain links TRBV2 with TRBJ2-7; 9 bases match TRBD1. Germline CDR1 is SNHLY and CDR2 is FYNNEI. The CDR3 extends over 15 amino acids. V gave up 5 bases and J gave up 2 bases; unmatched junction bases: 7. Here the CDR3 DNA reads TGTGCCAGCAGTTCCGGACAGGGGCGAGCCTACGAGCAGTACTTC. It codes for CASSSGQGRAYEQYF. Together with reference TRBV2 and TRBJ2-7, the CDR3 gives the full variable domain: EPEVTQTPSHQVTQMGQEVILRCVPISNHLYFYWYRQILGQKVEFLVSFYNNEISEKSEIFDDQFSVERPDGSNFTLKIRSTKLEDSAMYFCASSSGQGRAYEQYFGPGTRLTVT.

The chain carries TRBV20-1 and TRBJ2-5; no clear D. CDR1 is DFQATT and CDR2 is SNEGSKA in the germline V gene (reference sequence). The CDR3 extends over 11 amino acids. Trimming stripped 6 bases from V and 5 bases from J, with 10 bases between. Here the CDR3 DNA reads TGCAGTGCCGGACGGGCGGAGACCCAGTACTTC. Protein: CSAGRAETQYF.